Listed below are T cell receptor beta chains from one sample, sequenced in a study of blood T cell repertoires in COVID-19. Produced via immunoSEQ multiplex PCR; TCRdb's table is partial and in-frame only. The profile covers around 200,000 clones, with 85% to 90% appearing a single time and about 1.2% taken by the ten largest. The sample was PBMCs or T cells enriched from blood (not recorded which). Every receptor here comes from a man aged 25 to 40 who had recovered from COVID-19. CDR3s include the opening cysteine and the closing phenylalanine or tryptophan. Fields, in order: clone size, J gene, D gene, V gene, CDR3 protein, CDR3 DNA. D genes are given only for firm matches. Clone size is not always given. Where it is, it says once, few, many or a class for expanded clones.

>NA|TRBJ1-5|TRBD1|TRBV30
CAWSQSLGGEYQPQHF
TGTGCCTGGAGCCAAAGTCTAGGGGGCGAGTATCAGCCCCAGCATTTT
>NA|TRBJ1-5|TRBD1|TRBV6-5
CASSLDRADQPQHF
TGTGCCAGCAGCCTGGACAGGGCTGATCAGCCCCAGCATTTT
>NA|TRBJ2-3|TRBD2|TRBV9
CASSVRTSGDTQYF
TGTGCCAGCAGCGTTCGGACTAGCGGAGATACGCAGTATTTT
>NA|TRBJ2-7|NA|TRBV18
CASSPDMVGEEQYF
TGTGCCAGCTCACCTGATATGGTGGGAGAGGAGCAGTACTTC
>NA|TRBJ1-2|TRBD1|TRBV19
CASSVYLRDRDGYTF
TGTGCCAGTAGTGTTTATCTGCGGGACAGGGATGGCTACACCTTC
>NA|TRBJ2-7|NA|TRBV28
CASSPSFLSGSYEQYF
TGTGCCAGCAGCCCTTCTTTCCTGTCCGGTTCCTACGAGCAGTACTTC
>NA|TRBJ2-3|TRBD1|TRBV30
CAWSVGTGADTQYF
TGTGCCTGGAGTGTTGGGACAGGGGCAGATACGCAGTATTTT
>NA|TRBJ1-1|NA|TRBV4-2
CASSQDVAQSSAFF
TGTGCCAGCAGCCAAGATGTAGCCCAGTCATCCGCTTTCTTT
>NA|TRBJ2-1|NA|TRBV7-2
CASSLAAGNNEQFF
TGTGCCAGCAGCTTAGCGGCGGGGAACAATGAGCAGTTCTTC
>NA|TRBJ2-3|NA|TRBV9
CASSATTLEDTQYF
TGTGCCAGCAGCGCAACCACCCTAGAAGATACGCAGTATTTT
>NA|TRBJ2-2|TRBD2|TRBV5-1
CASSLGLAGGTGELFF
TGCGCCAGCAGCTTGGGACTAGCGGGAGGAACCGGGGAGCTGTTTTTT
>NA|TRBJ1-2|NA|TRBV13
CASSQSLLGYTF
TGTGCCAGCAGCCAGTCCCTTCTCGGCTACACCTTC
>NA|TRBJ1-5|NA|TRBV3-1/TRBV3-2
CASSQGNVEGRPQHF
TGTGCCAGCAGCCAAGGGAATGTTGAGGGTAGGCCCCAGCATTTT
>NA|TRBJ2-7|NA|TRBV15
CATSGTNSYEQYF
TGTGCCACCTCCGGGACAAACTCCTACGAGCAGTACTTC
>NA|TRBJ2-1|NA|TRBV11-3
CASSLGRANNEQFF
TGTGCCAGCAGCTTAGGGCGGGCGAACAATGAGCAGTTCTTC
>NA|TRBJ2-3|NA|TRBV19
CASSHHGQSTDTQYF
TGTGCCAGTAGTCACCATGGACAAAGCACAGATACGCAGTATTTT
>NA|TRBJ2-3|NA|TRBV6-5
CASSFLEGSDTQYF
TGTGCCAGCAGTTTTTTGGAGGGGTCAGATACGCAGTATTTT
>NA|TRBJ1-5|TRBD1|TRBV7-2
CASSPSGTGNQPQHF
TGTGCCAGCAGCCCCTCCGGGACAGGGAATCAGCCCCAGCATTTT
>NA|TRBJ2-7|TRBD1|TRBV6-5
CASTRGTGGHEQYF
TGTGCCAGCACTCGGGGGACAGGAGGCCACGAGCAGTACTTC
>NA|TRBJ2-2|TRBD2|TRBV11-2
CASSFPTSGGNTGELFF
TGTGCCAGCAGCTTTCCGACTAGCGGGGGAAACACCGGGGAGCTGTTTTTT
>NA|TRBJ2-7|TRBD1|TRBV5-1
CASSFYRDSSYEQYF
TGCGCCAGCAGCTTCTACCGGGACAGCTCCTACGAGCAGTACTTC
>once|TRBJ1-3|NA|TRBV4-1
CASSQDYYLGAQGNTIYF
TGCGCCAGCAGCCAAGACTATTATCTAGGGGCGCAAGGAAACACCATATATTTT
>NA|TRBJ2-7|NA|TRBV5-4
CASSEDEGFEQYF
TGTGCCAGCAGCGAGGATGAAGGATTCGAGCAGTACTTC
>NA|TRBJ2-7|TRBD1|TRBV18
CASSPGTGSSYEQYF
TGTGCCAGCTCACCAGGGACAGGGAGCTCCTACGAGCAGTACTTC
>few|TRBJ1-2|NA|TRBV9
CASSPPPGDGYTF
TGTGCCAGCAGCCCCCCTCCGGGGGATGGCTACACCTTC
>NA|TRBJ2-1|NA|TRBV28
CASGSFIGSSYNEQFF
TGTGCCAGCGGAAGTTTTATCGGGAGCTCCTACAATGAGCAGTTCTTC
>NA|TRBJ2-5|NA|TRBV12-3/TRBV12-4
CASSTQETQYF
TGTGCCAGCAGTACACAAGAGACCCAGTACTTC
>NA|TRBJ2-2|TRBD2|TRBV9
CASSVTSATGELFF
TGTGCCAGCAGCGTTACTAGCGCCACCGGGGAGCTGTTTTTT
>NA|TRBJ1-1|TRBD1|TRBV7-9
CASSLVASTGITEAFF
TGTGCCAGCAGCTTAGTCGCATCGACAGGGATCACTGAAGCTTTCTTT
>NA|TRBJ1-2|TRBD1|TRBV9
CASSASPRQGNYGYTF
TGTGCCAGCAGCGCCTCCCCCAGACAGGGTAACTATGGCTACACCTTC
>NA|TRBJ2-7|TRBD2|TRBV5-1
CASSLGLAVSYEQYF
TGCGCCAGCAGCTTGGGACTAGCGGTCTCCTACGAGCAGTACTTC
>NA|TRBJ2-2|NA|TRBV14
CASSQFEGASAGELFF
TGTGCCAGCAGCCAATTCGAGGGAGCATCGGCCGGGGAGCTGTTTTTT
>few|TRBJ1-5|NA|TRBV2
CASNNGGGQPQHF
TGTGCCAGCAACAATGGGGGCGGTCAGCCCCAGCATTTT
>once|TRBJ2-7|TRBD1|TRBV11-2
CASSFDRVVAYF
TGTGCCAGCAGCTTCGACAGGGTGGTCGCGTACTTC
>NA|TRBJ1-3|NA|TRBV14
CASSLNSGNTIYF
TGTGCCAGCAGCCTTAACTCTGGAAACACCATATATTTT
>NA|TRBJ1-1|TRBD1|TRBV18
CASSPQDRGFNTEAFF
TGTGCCAGCTCACCTCAGGACAGGGGGTTTAACACTGAAGCTTTCTTT
>NA|TRBJ2-7|TRBD1|TRBV24-1
CATSDDTGTGGFEQYF
TGTGCCACCAGTGACGATACCGGGACAGGGGGCTTCGAGCAGTACTTC
>NA|TRBJ1-1|TRBD1|TRBV29-1
CSLLTGGTEAFF
TGCAGCTTATTGACAGGGGGCACTGAAGCTTTCTTT
>NA|TRBJ2-1|TRBD2|TRBV9
CASSLTSGYNEQFF
TGTGCCAGCAGCTTGACTAGCGGATACAATGAGCAGTTCTTC
>NA|TRBJ1-2|NA|TRBV28
CASSSLADYKSPNYGYTF
TGTGCCAGCAGCTCCCTGGCAGACTACAAGTCTCCTAACTATGGCTACACCTTC
>NA|TRBJ2-1|TRBD1|TRBV11-2
CASSLSRTGYNEQFF
TGTGCCAGCAGCTTAAGCCGGACAGGTTACAATGAGCAGTTCTTC
>NA|TRBJ2-3|TRBD2|TRBV28
CASSSRTSVSTDTQYF
TGTGCCAGCAGTTCCCGGACTAGCGTAAGCACAGATACGCAGTATTTT
>NA|TRBJ2-2|NA|TRBV5-1
CASSPYLDKNTGELFF
TGCGCCAGCAGCCCCTATTTGGACAAGAACACCGGGGAGCTGTTTTTT
>once|TRBJ1-3|NA|TRBV10-2
CASSGWGVSGNTIYF
TGCGCCAGCAGTGGGTGGGGGGTCTCTGGAAACACCATATATTTT
>few|TRBJ1-3|NA|TRBV5-1
CASRQGSGNTIYF
TGCGCCAGCAGACAGGGCTCTGGAAACACCATATATTTT
>NA|TRBJ2-5|TRBD1|TRBV4-3
CASSQVQGGGETQYF
TGCGCCAGCAGCCAAGTTCAAGGGGGCGGCGAGACCCAGTACTTC
>NA|TRBJ2-7|NA|TRBV19
CASSMRGTIDEQYF
TGTGCCAGTAGTATGAGGGGGACGATCGACGAGCAGTACTTC
>NA|TRBJ2-2|TRBD1|TRBV9
CASSVKGQGANTGELFF
TGTGCCAGCAGCGTAAAAGGACAGGGGGCTAACACCGGGGAGCTGTTTTTT
>NA|TRBJ1-2|NA|TRBV28
CATQHGVGGGYTF
TGTGCCACCCAACACGGGGTCGGTGGTGGCTACACCTTC
>NA|TRBJ2-1|TRBD2|TRBV11-2
CASSSGLGRLNEQFF
TGTGCCAGCAGCTCCGGACTAGGCAGACTCAATGAGCAGTTCTTC
>once|TRBJ1-5|TRBD1|TRBV28
CASSFVTGTGASNQPQHF
TGTGCCAGCAGTTTCGTCACTGGGACAGGGGCTAGCAATCAGCCCCAGCATTTT
>once|TRBJ2-1|NA|TRBV6-2/TRBV6-3
CASSYGGQGTFF
TGTGCCAGCAGTTACGGCGGCCAGGGGACGTTCTTC
>NA|TRBJ2-7|TRBD1|TRBV2
CASSPGQGAFYEQYF
TGTGCCAGCAGTCCCGGACAGGGGGCTTTCTACGAGCAGTACTTC